This T cell receptor beta chain was observed in a study of T cells in Graves' hyperthyroidism and ophthalmopathy. Germline-derived CDR1 and CDR2 are SQVTM and ANQGSEA. CDR3 length equals 15 residues. V lost 7 bases and J lost 2, with 19 bases in between. These patients, aged 18 to 65, had recently diagnosed hyperthyroidism lasting under 2 months. The study excluded patients with uncontrolled infection, other autoimmune disease, pregnancy or lactation. It was approximately 9.7 ml of fresh peripheral blood that supplied the PBMCs. General study findings and limits: Also found in blood were most expanded thyroid clonotypes above 0.001.

RNA transcripts yielded amplified TCR beta CDR3 regions. The study used the HTBI primer set for a first-round RT-PCR of the TCR CDR3. In TCRdb, the multiplex PCR reads were re-called with MiXCR into one record per CDR3 protein. The sample lists 300,000 to 450,000 distinct CDR3 sequences, 15% to 20% occurring once. This clonotype was counted at least ten times. Its matching antigen is unknown. The sample comprised blood. The rearrangement uses TRBV29-1 and TRBJ2-3; no clear D. The sequence was obtained from a woman under 40 with Graves' hyperthyroidism that later progressed to Graves' ophthalmopathy. Here the CDR3 reads CSARKLRTITDTQYF. CDR3 sequence (DNA): TGCAGCGCCCGTAAACTAAGGACCATCACAGATACGCAGTATTTT.